The 7 T cell receptor beta chains in this list originate from one sample, sequenced in a study of beta chain features in type 1 diabetes. The investigators reverse transcribed all of the isolated RNA, so they sequenced expressed TCRB transcripts. Clones were sequenced by immunoSEQ multiplex PCR, and TCRdb holds only the in-frame ones, with some missing. This table has 400,000 to 450,000 clones, about 15% appearing once. The sequenced sample was naive CD4+ T cells from blood. These TCRs come from a man aged 25 to 40 in good health.

There are a few counts of this clone. Other DNA variants within this sample encode the same CDR3. The chain employs TRBV9 and TRBJ2-6; the D is unclear. CDR3 length: 15 residues. Germline CDR1 SGDLS, CDR2 YYNGEE. The ends were cut back, 0 bases at V and 4 bases at J, with 8 bases in the middle. Here the CDR3 reads CASSVEGSGANVLTF. The CDR3 coding sequence is TGTGCCAGCAGCGTAGAAGGATCCGGGGCCAACGTCCTGACTTTC.

This chain connects TRBV11-2 to TRBJ1-5; D not resolved. Germline assignment: CDR1 SGHAT and CDR2 FQNNGV. V was shortened by 5 bases and J by 1 base, with 3 bases between the two germline ends. The CDR3 has 12 residues. This chain's CDR3 is CASSVSNQPQHF. In DNA form, the CDR3 reads TGTGCCAGCAGCGTCAGCAATCAGCCCCAGCATTTT.

This clone has just a few counts. The chain links TRBV30 to TRBJ2-3; 8 bases align to TRBD1. V was clipped by 5 bases and J by 6 bases; unmatched bases: 10. Germline V CDR1 and CDR2: GTSNPN, SVGIG (reference sequence). The CDR3 extends over 14 amino acids. CDR3 DNA sequence: TGTGCCTGGCGACCATTGACAGGGGCCGATACGCAGTATTTT. It yields the protein CAWRPLTGADTQYF.

Points on this clone: The sample has other DNA sequences that encode this CDR3 too. The chain employs TRBV11-2 and TRBJ2-7, with a weak D call TRBD2 (6 bases). The CDR3 extends over 15 amino acids. Germline-derived CDR1 and CDR2 are SGHAT and FQNNGV. V lost 2 bases and J lost 0, with 11 bases in between. The DNA of the CDR3 is TGTGCCAGCAGCTTAACGGACGGGAGCTCCTACGAGCAGTACTTC. Translation gives CASSLTDGSSYEQYF.

The chain is built from TRBV25-1 and TRBJ2-1; tentative D call: TRBD2 (6 bases). The CDR3 consists of 15 residues. V gave up 1 base and J gave up 2 bases, with 9 bases separating them. CDR1 and CDR2 from the germline V gene are MGHDK and SYGVNS. In DNA, the CDR3 is TGTGCCAGCAGTGAATGGGGGGTTGCCTACAATGAGCAGTTCTTC. Encoded protein: CASSEWGVAYNEQFF.

This chain joins TRBV6-5 and TRBJ1-5; tentatively, D is TRBD1 (6 bases). CDR1 and CDR2 from the germline V gene are MNHEY and SVGAGI. V was clipped by 0 bases and J by 3 bases, with 12 bases between them. The CDR3 has 16 amino acids. The CDR3 here is CASSYSKHRANQPQHF. The CDR3 coding sequence is TGTGCCAGCAGTTACTCAAAGCACAGGGCCAATCAGCCCCAGCATTTT.

In its sample, this clone was seen a few times. The chain has TRBV4-1 and TRBJ1-2; D may be TRBD1 (6 bases). CDR3 length: 14 amino acids. V shed 3 bases and J shed 4 bases, with 12 bases lying between them. CDR1 and CDR2 (germline): MGHRA, YSYEKL. The CDR3 region is CASSQGARSYGYTF. The CDR3 nucleotides read TGCGCCAGCAGCCAGGGGGCGCGGAGCTATGGCTACACCTTC.